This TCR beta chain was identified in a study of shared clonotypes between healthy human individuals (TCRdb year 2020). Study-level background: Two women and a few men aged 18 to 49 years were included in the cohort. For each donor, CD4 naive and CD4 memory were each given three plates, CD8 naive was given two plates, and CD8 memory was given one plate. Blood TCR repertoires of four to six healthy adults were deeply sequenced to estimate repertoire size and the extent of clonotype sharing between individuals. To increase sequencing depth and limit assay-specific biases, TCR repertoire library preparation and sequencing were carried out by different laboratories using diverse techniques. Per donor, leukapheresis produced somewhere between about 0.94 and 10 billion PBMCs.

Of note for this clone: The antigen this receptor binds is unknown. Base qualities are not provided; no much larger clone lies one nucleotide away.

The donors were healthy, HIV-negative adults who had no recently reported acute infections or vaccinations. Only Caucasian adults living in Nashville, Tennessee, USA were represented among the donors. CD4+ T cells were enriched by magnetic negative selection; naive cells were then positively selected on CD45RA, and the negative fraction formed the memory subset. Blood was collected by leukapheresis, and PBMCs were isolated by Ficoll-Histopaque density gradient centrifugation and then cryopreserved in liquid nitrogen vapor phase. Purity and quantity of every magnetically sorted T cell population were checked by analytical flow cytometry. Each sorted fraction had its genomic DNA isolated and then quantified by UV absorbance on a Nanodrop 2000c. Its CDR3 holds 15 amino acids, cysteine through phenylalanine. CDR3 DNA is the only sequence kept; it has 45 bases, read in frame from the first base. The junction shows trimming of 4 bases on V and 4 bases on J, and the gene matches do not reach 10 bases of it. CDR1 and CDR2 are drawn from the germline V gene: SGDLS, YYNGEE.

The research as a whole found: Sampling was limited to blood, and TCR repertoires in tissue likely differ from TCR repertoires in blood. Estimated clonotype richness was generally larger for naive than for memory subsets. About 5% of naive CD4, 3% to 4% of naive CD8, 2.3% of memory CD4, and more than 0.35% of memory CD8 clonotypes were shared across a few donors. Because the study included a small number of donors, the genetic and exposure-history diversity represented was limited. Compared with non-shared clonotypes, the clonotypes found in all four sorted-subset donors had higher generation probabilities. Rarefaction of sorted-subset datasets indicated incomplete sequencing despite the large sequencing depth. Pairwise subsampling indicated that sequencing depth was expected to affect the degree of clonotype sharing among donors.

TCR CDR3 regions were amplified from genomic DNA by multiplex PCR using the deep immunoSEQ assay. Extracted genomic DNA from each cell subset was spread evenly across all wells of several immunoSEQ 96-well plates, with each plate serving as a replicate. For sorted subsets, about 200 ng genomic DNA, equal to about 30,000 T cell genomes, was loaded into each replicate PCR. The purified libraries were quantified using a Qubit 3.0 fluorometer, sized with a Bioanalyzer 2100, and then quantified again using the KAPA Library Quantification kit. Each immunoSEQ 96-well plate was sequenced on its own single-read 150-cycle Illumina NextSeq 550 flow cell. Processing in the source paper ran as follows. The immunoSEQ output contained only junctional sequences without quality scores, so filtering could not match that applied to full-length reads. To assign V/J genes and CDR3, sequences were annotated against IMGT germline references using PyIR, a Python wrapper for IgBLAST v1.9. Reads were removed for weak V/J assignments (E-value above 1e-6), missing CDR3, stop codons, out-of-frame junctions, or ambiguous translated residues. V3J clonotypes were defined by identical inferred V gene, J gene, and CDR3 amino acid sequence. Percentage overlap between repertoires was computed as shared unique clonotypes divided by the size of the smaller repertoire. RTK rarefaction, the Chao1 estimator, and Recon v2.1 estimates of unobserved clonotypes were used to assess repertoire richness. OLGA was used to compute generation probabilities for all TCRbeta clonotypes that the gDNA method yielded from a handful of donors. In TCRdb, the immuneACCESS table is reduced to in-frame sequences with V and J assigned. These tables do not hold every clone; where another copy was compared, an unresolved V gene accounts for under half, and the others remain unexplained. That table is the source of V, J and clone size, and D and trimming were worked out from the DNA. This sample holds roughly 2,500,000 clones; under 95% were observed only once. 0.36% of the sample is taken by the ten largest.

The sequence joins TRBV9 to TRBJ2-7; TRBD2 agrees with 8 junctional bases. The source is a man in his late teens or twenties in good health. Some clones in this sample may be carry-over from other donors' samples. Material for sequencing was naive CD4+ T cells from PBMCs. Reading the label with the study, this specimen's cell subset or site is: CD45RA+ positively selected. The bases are TGTGCCAGCAGCTTAAGGACTAGCCCGGAATACGAGCAGTACTTC. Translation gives CASSLRTSPEYEQYF.